This section outlines one T cell receptor (beta chain) sequence together with its context. These data belong to a study of T cell responses to AZD1222 COVID-19 vaccine. Germline V gives CDR1 SNHLY, CDR2 FYNNEI. The CDR3 consists of 14 residues. Unmatched junction bases numbered 7, after V lost 8 bases and J lost 4 bases. Repertoires were generated with immunoSEQ multiplex PCR, while TCRdb's copy carries only in-frame clones and drops some. The sample comprises roughly 100,000 clones, roughly 91% of which are singletons, and about 9.3% rests with the top ten. Source: peripheral blood, taken on day 0 of AZD1222 vaccination. The chain joins TRBV2 to TRBJ2-2; TRBD1 agrees at 7 bases. This TCR came from an adult in good health. The CDR3 is CASHHGTVTGELFF. CDR3 coding DNA: TGTGCCAGCCACCACGGGACAGTCACCGGGGAGCTGTTTTTT.